The 17 T cell receptor beta chains presented below share a single source sample, sequenced in a study of T-cell memory formation after mild COVID-19. MiXCR, run by TCRdb on the 5' RACE reads, gives a single entry per CDR3 protein. Counted here are 300,000 to 350,000 distinct CDR3 sequences, around 15% occurring once; the ten biggest clones make up 22%. The specimen was PBMCs or a T cell subset sorted from them (not recorded which). The receptors were gathered from a man aged 18 to 30 who had mild COVID-19 (a few samples of this study predate the infection). Cell type and time point are not known.

The rearrangement uses TRBV13 and TRBJ2-7; 9 nucleotides align to TRBD1. Germline values: CDR1 PRHDT, CDR2 FYEKMQ (reference sequence). V shed 5 bases, J shed 7 bases, and the junction held 6 bases outside the gene matches. The CDR3 runs 13 residues. The CDR3, as DNA: TGTGCCAGCAGCCTTGGACAGGGGTGGGAGCAGTACTTC. Protein sequence: CASSLGQGWEQYF.

This clonotype turned up a few times. The V gene is TRBV5-1, the J gene TRBJ1-1; a possible D gene is TRBD1 (6 bases). CDR1 SGHRS and CDR2 YFSETQ come from the germline V gene. V was pared by 0 bases and J by 6 bases, with 18 bases between. CDR3 length equals 16 residues. This chain's CDR3 is CASSLARGNGRAEAFF. In nucleotides, the CDR3 is TGCGCCAGCAGCTTGGCCAGGGGTAACGGCAGGGCTGAAGCTTTCTTT.

This clonotype has a handful of counts. The chain links TRBV6-5 to TRBJ2-7, with 8 bases aligning to TRBD1. Trimming removed 6 bases from V and 3 bases from J; junction bases left unmatched: 10. The germline CDR1 and CDR2 sequences are MNHEY and SVGAGI. CDR3 length: 15 amino acids. The CDR3 here is CASSPQGTGDYEQYF. In DNA form, the CDR3 reads TGTGCCAGCAGCCCGCAAGGGACAGGAGACTACGAGCAGTACTTC.

This clonotype occurred a few times. The rearrangement joins TRBV20-1 to TRBJ1-1; D might be TRBD1 (6 bases). Germline V gives CDR1 DFQATT, CDR2 SNEGSKA (reference sequence). Trimming removed 1 base at V and 3 bases at J, with 12 bases between. This CDR3 contains 14 residues. The CDR3, as DNA: TGCAGTGCTAGAGCGGCCGGGGGCTACACTGAAGCTTTCTTT. This encodes CSARAAGGYTEAFF.

The chain couples TRBV2 to TRBJ1-3; 7 nucleotides agree with TRBD1. The CDR3 contains 14 residues. Trimming took 6 bases from V and 7 from J; bases not matched to a gene: 9. CDR1 SNHLY and CDR2 FYNNEI come from the germline V gene. CDR3 sequence: CASRALGGLNTIYF. The CDR3, as DNA: TGTGCCAGCAGGGCCCTAGGGGGCCTTAACACCATATATTTT.

This clonotype was observed a handful of times. The genes are TRBV12-3 or TRBV12-4 and TRBJ2-3; possibly TRBD1 for D (6 bases). V was pared by 6 bases and J by 0 bases, with 13 bases between. This CDR3 is built from 15 residues. The CDR3 reads CASSLQGPSTDTQYF. CDR3 bases: TGTGCCAGCAGCTTACAGGGACCAAGCACAGATACGCAGTATTTT.

The rearrangement links TRBV5-1 to TRBJ1-1; 9 positions match TRBD1. In germline, CDR1 is SGHRS, CDR2 YFSETQ. The CDR3 spans 14 residues. V shed 4 bases, J shed 6 bases, and the junction held 7 bases outside the gene matches. The CDR3 bases are TGCGCCAGCAGCGGGGGACAGGGAGGGGCTGAAGCTTTCTTT. The encoded protein is CASSGGQGGAEAFF.

This clonotype was counted between two and nine times. The chain combines TRBV5-1 with TRBJ2-6; 7 bases align to TRBD1. The V gene end was trimmed by 1 base and the J gene end by 4 bases; junction bases not matched to a gene: 5. The CDR3 runs 16 residues. Germline CDR1 SGHRS, CDR2 YFSETQ. The CDR3 nucleotides read TGCGCCAGCAGCTTGAAGGGGGCGCAAGGGGCCAACGTCCTGACTTTC. Encoded protein: CASSLKGAQGANVLTF.

This clonotype was observed at least ten times. This chain uses TRBV5-1 with TRBJ2-1, with 10 bases identical to TRBD2. The J segment lost 8 bases and the V segment lost 3 bases, leaving 8 bases of the junction unmatched. Germline V gene lookup returns CDR1 SGHRS and CDR2 YFSETQ. This CDR3 region has 15 residues. CDR3 loop: CASSYTGTSADEQFF. CDR3 sequence (DNA): TGCGCCAGCAGCTACACCGGGACTAGCGCCGATGAGCAGTTCTTC.

This rearrangement joins TRBV6-5 to TRBJ2-5; the D is unclear. Germline-derived CDR1 and CDR2 are MNHEY and SVGAGI. The CDR3 is 14 amino acids. Trimming took off 2 bases at V and 2 bases at J, with 9 bases between the two ends. The CDR3 spells CASSYVESQETQYF. Here the CDR3 DNA reads TGTGCCAGCAGTTACGTGGAGTCTCAAGAGACCCAGTACTTC.

The chain has TRBV7-6 and TRBJ2-1; weak D call: TRBD1 (7 bases). The CDR3 loop spans 16 amino acids. Germline V CDR1 and CDR2: SGHVS, FNYEAQ. V was pared by 0 bases and J by 9 bases, with 18 bases between. Here the CDR3 DNA reads TGTGCCAGCAGCTTAGCGAGGAGGGGGCCTGGAAGTGAGCAGTTCTTC. It codes for CASSLARRGPGSEQFF.

This clonotype occurred a few times. V gene TRBV23-1 combines with J gene TRBJ2-3; 8 nucleotides match TRBD1. TRBV23-1 qualifies as an ORF whose function is uncertain. J lost 4 bases, V lost 3 bases, and 9 bases had no gene match. The CDR3 totals 16 residues. CDR3 in amino acids: CASSHTGRGRPDTQYF. In nucleotides, the CDR3 is TGCGCCAGCAGTCACACCGGCAGGGGGCGGCCAGATACGCAGTATTTT.

A note on this clonotype: A much larger clone differs from this one at a single base, so this may be a read error. The chain uses TRBV5-1 and TRBJ2-3, with 11 bases aligning to TRBD1. Losses at the gene ends were 4 bases for V and 3 bases for J; bases not matched to a gene: 4. Germline CDR1 and CDR2: SGHRS and YFSETQ. The CDR3 consists of 15 residues. CDR3 nucleotide sequence: TGCGCCAGCAGCGAGGACAGGGGGCAAACAGATACGCAGTATTTT. Amino acid sequence: CASSEDRGQTDTQYF.

This clonotype came up a few times. Here the CDR3 DNA reads TGTGCCACCAGCGAGGGTCCAGATACGCAGTATTTT. It codes for CATSEGPDTQYF. The chain couples TRBV24-1 to TRBJ2-3; possible D gene TRBD2, 5 bases. Germline lookup yields CDR1 KGHDR and CDR2 SFDVKD. The V end was cut by 7 bases, the J end by 4 bases, with 8 bases between. This CDR3 region has 12 residues.

The CDR3 protein is CASSQYSNEQFF. The DNA for the CDR3 is TGTGCCAGCAGCCAATACAGCAATGAGCAGTTCTTC. The V and J genes are TRBV7-9 and TRBJ2-1; D is unclear. Trimming shortened V by 5 bases and J by 6 bases, and 8 bases separated the two germline ends. CDR1 and CDR2 (germline): SEHNR, FQNEAQ (reference sequence). CDR3 size: 12 residues.

This clonotype came up many times. The CDR3 DNA is TGCGCCAGCAGCTTGGATCGTTCTAGTCGGACCTATGGCTACACCTTC. Translation gives CASSLDRSSRTYGYTF. This chain uses TRBV5-1 with TRBJ1-2; the D is unclear. The CDR3 covers 16 residues. Trimming removed 0 bases at V and 4 bases at J, with 16 bases between. Per germline, CDR1 SGHRS and CDR2 YFSETQ.

J is TRBJ2-5 and V is TRBV11-2, with 7 bases identical to TRBD1. This CDR3 comprises 17 residues. CDR1 and CDR2 from the germline V gene are SGHAT and FQNNGV. V lost 3 bases, J lost 5 bases, and 15 bases stayed unmatched. The CDR3 nucleotides read TGTGCCAGCAGCTTTAGTGGACAGGCGTCTAGGGGGGAGACCCAGTACTTC. Amino acid sequence: CASSFSGQASRGETQYF. Filled out from reference TRBV11-2 and TRBJ2-5, the complete variable domain reads EAGVAQSPRYKIIEKRQSVAFWCNPISGHATLYWYQQILGQGPKLLIQFQNNGVVDDSQLPKDRFSAERLKGVDSTLKIQPAKLEDSAVYLCASSFSGQASRGETQYFGPGTRLLVL.